The clone carrying this T cell receptor (beta chain) occurred many times. What it binds is not known. The V gene end was trimmed by 6 bases and the J gene end by 5 bases; junction bases not matched to a gene: 6. Germline CDR1 and CDR2: SQVTM and ANQGSEA. This CDR3 has 14 residues. The record originates from a study of T-cell reconstitution after alpha-beta-depleted transplantation in children. Study-level results: Where alpha-beta T cells came from about two months after transplant was reportedly several hundred expanded graft clones. From surviving recipient T cells and thymic progenitors came the high day-60 TCRbeta diversity observed in some patients. Hyperexpanded clones declined; after one year, newly produced T cells mostly supplied diversity.

Unique molecular identifiers were incorporated when the TCRbeta library was constructed. TCRdb processed the PCR reads anew with MiXCR; each CDR3 protein has one entry. This repertoire shows 200,000 to 250,000 distinct CDR3 sequences, under 13% found once; its top ten account for 28%. This chain uses TRBV29-1 with TRBJ2-3; 12 positions match TRBD2. The source is a child under three years old with acute myeloid leukemia, due to receive a stem cell transplant. The sequencing here drew on PBMCs, taken before TCRalphabeta/CD19-depleted stem cell transplant. CDR3 residues: CSVIRTSGKDTQYF. The CDR3 DNA follows: TGCAGCGTCATACGGACTAGCGGGAAAGATACGCAGTATTTT.